This T cell receptor (beta chain) was sequenced for a study of blood T cell repertoires in COVID-19. The method was immunoSEQ multiplex PCR; TCRdb's version includes in-frame clones alone and lacks a portion of them. Here the sample spans under 250,000 clones, around 81% being singletons. V shed 3 bases and J shed 0 bases, with 5 bases lying between them. Germline CDR1 and CDR2: SNHLY and FYNNEI. The CDR3 has 13 residues. Residents of approximately 25 US areas, aged about 18 to 89 years, made up the participants. V usage is TRBV2 and J usage is TRBJ1-2; D uncertain. Material: PBMCs or T cells enriched from blood (not recorded which). This receptor was obtained from a woman aged 50 to 60 with acute COVID-19. CDR3 loop: CASSDSANYGYTF. DNA of the CDR3: TGTGCCAGCAGTGACTCAGCTAACTATGGCTACACCTTC. Variable domain in full (rest from reference TRBV2 and TRBJ1-2): EPEVTQTPSHQVTQMGQEVILRCVPISNHLYFYWYRQILGQKVEFLVSFYNNEISEKSEIFDDQFSVERPDGSNFTLKIRSTKLEDSAMYFCASSDSANYGYTFGSGTRLTVV.